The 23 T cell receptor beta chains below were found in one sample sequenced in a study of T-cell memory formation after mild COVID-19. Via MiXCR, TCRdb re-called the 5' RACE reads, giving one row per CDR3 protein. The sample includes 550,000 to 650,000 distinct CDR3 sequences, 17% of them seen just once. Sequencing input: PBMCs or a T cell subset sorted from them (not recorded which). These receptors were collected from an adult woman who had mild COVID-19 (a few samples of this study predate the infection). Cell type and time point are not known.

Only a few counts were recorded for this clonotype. The CDR3 DNA sequence: TGTGCCAGCAGTCCCAAGGGGGGCACCGGGGAGCTGTTTTTT. Protein: CASSPKGGTGELFF. The chain employs TRBV6-2 or TRBV6-3 and TRBJ2-2, with D perhaps matching TRBD1 or TRBD2 (6 bases each). V lost 5 bases to trimming and J lost 4 bases, with 11 bases between them. The CDR3 consists of 14 residues. Germline CDR1 is MNHEY and CDR2 is SVGEGT.

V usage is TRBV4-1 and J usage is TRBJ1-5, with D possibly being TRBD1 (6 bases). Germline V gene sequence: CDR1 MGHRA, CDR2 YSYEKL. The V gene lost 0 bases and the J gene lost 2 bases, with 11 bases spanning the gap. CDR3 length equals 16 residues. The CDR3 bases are TGCGCCAGCAGCCAAGAGGTGGGGGGCGGCAATCAGCCCCAGCATTTT. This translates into CASSQEVGGGNQPQHF.

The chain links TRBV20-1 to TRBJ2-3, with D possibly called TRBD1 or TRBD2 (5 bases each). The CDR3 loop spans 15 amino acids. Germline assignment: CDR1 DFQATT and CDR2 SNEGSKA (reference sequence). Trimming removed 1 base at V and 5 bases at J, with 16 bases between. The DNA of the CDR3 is TGCAGTGCTAGAGGAAGGTGGGGGTCCGTAGATACGCAGTATTTT. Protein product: CSARGRWGSVDTQYF.

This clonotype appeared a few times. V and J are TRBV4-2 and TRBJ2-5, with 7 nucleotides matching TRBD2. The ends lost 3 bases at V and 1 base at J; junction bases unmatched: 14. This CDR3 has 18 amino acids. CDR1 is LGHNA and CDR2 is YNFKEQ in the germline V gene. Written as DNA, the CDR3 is TGTGCCAGCAGCCAGGAGTTCGGTGCTAGCGGATTCCAAGAGACCCAGTACTTC. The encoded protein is CASSQEFGASGFQETQYF.

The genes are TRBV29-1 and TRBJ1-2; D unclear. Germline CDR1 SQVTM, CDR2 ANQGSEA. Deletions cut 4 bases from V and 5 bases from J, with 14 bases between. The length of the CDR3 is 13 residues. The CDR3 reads CSVGTAGLYGYTF. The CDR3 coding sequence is TGCAGCGTTGGGACGGCAGGACTATATGGCTACACCTTC.

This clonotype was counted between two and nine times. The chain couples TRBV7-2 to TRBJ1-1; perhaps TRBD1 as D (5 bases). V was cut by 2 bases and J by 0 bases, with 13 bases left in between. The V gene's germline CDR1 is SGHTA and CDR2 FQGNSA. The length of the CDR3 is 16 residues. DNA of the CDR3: TGTGCCAGCAGCTTACAGGGATCGCGCTTGAACACTGAAGCTTTCTTT. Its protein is CASSLQGSRLNTEAFF.

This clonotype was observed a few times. The CDR3 protein is CASSSTGQGAEGANVLTF. The CDR3 coding sequence is TGCGCCAGCAGCTCGACCGGACAGGGGGCTGAGGGGGCCAACGTCCTGACTTTC. The chain employs TRBV5-1 and TRBJ2-6, with 11 nucleotides matching TRBD1. This CDR3 is 18 amino acids long. Germline V lookup: CDR1 SGHRS, CDR2 YFSETQ. V shed 3 bases, J shed 4 bases, and the junction held 9 bases outside the gene matches.

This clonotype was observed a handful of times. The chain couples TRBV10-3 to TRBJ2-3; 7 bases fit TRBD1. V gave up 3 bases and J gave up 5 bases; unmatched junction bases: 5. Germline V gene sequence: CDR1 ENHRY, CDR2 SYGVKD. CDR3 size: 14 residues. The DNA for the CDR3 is TGTGCCATCAGTGAACCCACAGGGGTAGATACGCAGTATTTT. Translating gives CAISEPTGVDTQYF.

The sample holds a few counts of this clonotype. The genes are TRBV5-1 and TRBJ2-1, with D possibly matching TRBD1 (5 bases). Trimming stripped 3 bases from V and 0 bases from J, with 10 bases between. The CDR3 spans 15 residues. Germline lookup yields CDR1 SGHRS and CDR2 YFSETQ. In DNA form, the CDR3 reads TGCGCCAGCAGCTCAGACAGCAGCTCCTACAATGAGCAGTTCTTC. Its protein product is CASSSDSSSYNEQFF.

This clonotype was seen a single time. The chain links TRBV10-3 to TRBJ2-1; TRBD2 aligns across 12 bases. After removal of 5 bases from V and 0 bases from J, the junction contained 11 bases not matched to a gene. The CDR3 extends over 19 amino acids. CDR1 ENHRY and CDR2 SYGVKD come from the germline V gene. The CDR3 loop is CAISSSTSGRLSSYNEQFF. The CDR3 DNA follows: TGTGCCATCAGTTCTTCGACTAGCGGGAGACTCAGCTCCTACAATGAGCAGTTCTTC.

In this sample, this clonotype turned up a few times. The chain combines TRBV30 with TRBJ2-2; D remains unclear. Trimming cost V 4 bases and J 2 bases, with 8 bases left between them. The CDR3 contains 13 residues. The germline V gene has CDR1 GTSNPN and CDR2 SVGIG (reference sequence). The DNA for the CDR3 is TGTGCCTGGAATGGGTTTAACACCGGGGAGCTGTTTTTT. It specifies CAWNGFNTGELFF.

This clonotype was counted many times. The CDR3, as DNA: TGTGCCACCAGCAGAGATAGAGCGGGGGCCCTAAATGAGCAGTTCTTC. The encoded protein is CATSRDRAGALNEQFF. The chain uses TRBV15 and TRBJ2-1; 8 nucleotides agree with TRBD2. The CDR3 is made up of 16 amino acids. CDR1 and CDR2 from the germline V gene are LNHNV and YYDKDF (reference sequence). Losses at the gene ends were 0 bases for V and 7 bases for J; bases not matched to a gene: 8.

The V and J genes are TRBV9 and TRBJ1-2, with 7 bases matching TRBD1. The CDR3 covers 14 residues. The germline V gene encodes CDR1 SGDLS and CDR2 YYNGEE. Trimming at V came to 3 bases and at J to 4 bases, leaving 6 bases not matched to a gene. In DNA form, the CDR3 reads TGTGCCAGCAGCGAGAGGACAGGTTCCTATGGCTACACCTTC. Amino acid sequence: CASSERTGSYGYTF.

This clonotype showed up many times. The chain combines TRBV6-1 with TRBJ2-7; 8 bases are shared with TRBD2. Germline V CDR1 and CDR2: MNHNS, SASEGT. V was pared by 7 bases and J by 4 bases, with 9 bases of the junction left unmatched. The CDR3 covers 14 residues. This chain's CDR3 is CASTVEAGGYEQYF. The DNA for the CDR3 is TGTGCCAGCACGGTTGAGGCGGGGGGTTACGAGCAGTACTTC.

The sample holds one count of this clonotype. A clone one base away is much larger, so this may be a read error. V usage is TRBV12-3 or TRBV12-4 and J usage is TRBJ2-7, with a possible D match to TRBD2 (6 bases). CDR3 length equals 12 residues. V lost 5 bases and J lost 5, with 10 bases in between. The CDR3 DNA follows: TGTGCCAGCAGTGCGACTAGTGACGAGCAGTACTTC. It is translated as CASSATSDEQYF.

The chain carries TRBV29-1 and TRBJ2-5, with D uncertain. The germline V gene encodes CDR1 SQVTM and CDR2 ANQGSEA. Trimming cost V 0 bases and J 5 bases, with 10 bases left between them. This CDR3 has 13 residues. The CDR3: CSVEEGLKETQYF. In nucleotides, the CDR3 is TGCAGCGTTGAAGAAGGGCTAAAGGAGACCCAGTACTTC.

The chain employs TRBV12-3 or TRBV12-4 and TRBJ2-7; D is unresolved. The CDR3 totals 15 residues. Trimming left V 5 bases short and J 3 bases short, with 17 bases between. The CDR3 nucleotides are TGTGCCAGCAGTGGGGAACACAACTCGGGCTACGAGCAGTACTTC. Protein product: CASSGEHNSGYEQYF.

The CDR3 coding sequence is TGTGCCAGCAGCCCCCTACAGGGGGCGAACACTGAAGCTTTCTTT. Protein sequence: CASSPLQGANTEAFF. The chain employs TRBV7-9 and TRBJ1-1; 9 nucleotides line up with TRBD1. V dropped 5 bases and J dropped 1; count of bases not matched to a gene: 5. Germline CDR1 SEHNR, CDR2 FQNEAQ (reference sequence). The CDR3 has 15 residues.

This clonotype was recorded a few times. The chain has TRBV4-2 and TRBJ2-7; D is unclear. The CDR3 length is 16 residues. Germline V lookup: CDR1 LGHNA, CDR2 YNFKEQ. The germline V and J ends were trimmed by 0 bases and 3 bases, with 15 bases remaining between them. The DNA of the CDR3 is TGTGCCAGCAGCCAAGAAGTGAGCCAGAAGATCTACGAGCAGTACTTC. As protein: CASSQEVSQKIYEQYF.

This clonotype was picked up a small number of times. The CDR3 loop is CASSLVWGRGNNEQFF. The CDR3 DNA is TGTGCCAGCAGCTTAGTATGGGGGCGAGGAAACAATGAGCAGTTCTTC. The J gene is TRBJ2-1, the V gene TRBV7-9, with D possibly being TRBD1 (6 bases). Per the germline V gene, CDR1 is SEHNR and CDR2 is FQNEAQ (reference sequence). V gave up 1 base and J gave up 5 bases, with 15 bases separating them. The CDR3 is 16 residues long.

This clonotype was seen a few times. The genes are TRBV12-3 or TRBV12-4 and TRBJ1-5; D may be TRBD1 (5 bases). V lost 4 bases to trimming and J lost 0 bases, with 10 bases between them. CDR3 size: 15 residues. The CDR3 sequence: CASSWAGLSNQPQHF. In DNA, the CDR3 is TGTGCCAGCAGTTGGGCAGGGCTTAGCAATCAGCCCCAGCATTTT.

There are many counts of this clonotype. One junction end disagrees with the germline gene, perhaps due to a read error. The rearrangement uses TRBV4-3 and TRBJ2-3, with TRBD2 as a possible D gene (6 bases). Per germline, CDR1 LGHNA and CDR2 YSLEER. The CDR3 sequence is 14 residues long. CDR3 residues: CASSQALDYGGCFF. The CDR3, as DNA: TGCGCCAGCAGCCAAGCCTTGGACTATGGAGGGTGTTTCTTC.

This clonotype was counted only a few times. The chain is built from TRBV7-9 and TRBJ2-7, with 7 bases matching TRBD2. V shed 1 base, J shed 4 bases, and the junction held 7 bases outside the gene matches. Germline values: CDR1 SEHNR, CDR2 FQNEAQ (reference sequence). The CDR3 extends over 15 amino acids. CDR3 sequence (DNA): TGTGCCAGCAGCTTAGGCCCGGGGAGGGTTTACGAGCAGTACTTC. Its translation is CASSLGPGRVYEQYF.